These 23 T cell receptor beta chains share one sample of origin, sequenced in a study of T cells expressing NK-cell markers. Each CDR3 protein gets one entry in TCRdb, which reprocessed the 5' RACE reads and gives no DNA. With 300,000 to 450,000 distinct CDR3 sequences in the sample, the ten largest clones hold 4% to 6.5%. The material sequenced was blood T cells: a sorted CD56 or NKG2C T cell subset, CD4+ or CD8+ T cells, or bulk PBMC T cells (not recorded which). These TCRs come from a man aged 18 to 69 in good health.

This chain connects TRBV18 to TRBJ2-1; TCRdb's D call, TRBD1, is unchecked because there is no DNA. CDR3 length: 16 amino acids. Per the germline V gene, CDR1 is KGHSH and CDR2 is LQKENI. CDR3 region: CASSPNRDTVTSEQFF.

The chain links TRBV7-2 to TRBJ2-7. Germline-derived CDR1 and CDR2 are SGHTA and FQGNSA. CDR3 length: 15 amino acids. CDR3 sequence: CASSPSFGSTYEQYF.

The V gene is TRBV20-1, the J gene TRBJ1-2. The length of the CDR3 is 12 residues. Germline CDR1 is DFQATT and CDR2 is SNEGSKA (reference sequence). CDR3 loop: CSASPGLWGYTF.

V gene TRBV7-2 combines with J gene TRBJ2-2. The germline gives CDR1 SGHTA, CDR2 FQGNSA. CDR3 length: 15 amino acids. CDR3 sequence reads: CASRAVPSGTGELFF.

The chain combines TRBV10-2 with TRBJ2-3; TCRdb's D call of TRBD2 is untestable without DNA. The CDR3 spans 15 residues. Germline CDR1 WSHSY, CDR2 SAAADI. The CDR3 protein is CASSEFLALGDTQYF.

This chain links TRBV5-1 with TRBJ2-2; TCRdb's D gene call, TRBD1, goes unchecked for lack of DNA. The CDR3 consists of 15 residues. CDR1 SGHRS and CDR2 YFSETQ come from the germline V gene. The CDR3 reads CASKETGVFTGELFF.

The chain has TRBV5-1 and TRBJ1-2; TCRdb's assignment of TRBD1 cannot be checked, as there is no DNA. The CDR3 is 15 amino acids. The V gene's germline CDR1 is SGHRS and CDR2 YFSETQ. The CDR3: CASSDSGRENYGYTF.

The chain joins TRBV5-1 to TRBJ1-1. Germline V lookup: CDR1 SGHRS, CDR2 YFSETQ. The CDR3 loop spans 13 amino acids. CDR3 loop: CASSLGQEDVGFF.

The chain recombines TRBV15 with TRBJ2-2; TCRdb outputs TRBD1, but without DNA this stays unchecked. Germline values: CDR1 LNHNV, CDR2 YYDKDF (reference sequence). This CDR3 is built from 14 residues. This chain's CDR3 is CATSLQGLAGELFF.

The CDR3 loop reads CASSLNVRGRAAEAFF. This rearrangement joins TRBV7-2 to TRBJ1-1. The CDR3 extends over 16 amino acids. Germline CDR1 is SGHTA and CDR2 is FQGNSA.

V usage is TRBV11-1 and J usage is TRBJ2-1; without DNA, the TCRdb call of TRBD2 cannot be checked. CDR3 length equals 19 residues. Germline V gives CDR1 SGHAT, CDR2 FQDESV (reference sequence). This chain's CDR3 is CASSLRLAGGGWSYNEQFF.

The chain uses TRBV7-9 and TRBJ2-1; TCRdb's D call of TRBD1 is untestable without DNA. The CDR3 runs 17 residues. Germline V gene sequence: CDR1 SEHNR, CDR2 FQNEAQ (reference sequence). The CDR3 spells CASSASSGTGGWNEQFF.

This rearrangement joins TRBV29-1 to TRBJ2-4; checking the TCRdb D call of TRBD1 is not possible without DNA. There are 12 residues in the CDR3. The germline gives CDR1 SQVTM, CDR2 ANQGSEA. The chain's CDR3 is CSVARGKNIQYF. Variable domain in full (rest from reference TRBV29-1 and TRBJ2-4): SAVISQKPSRDICQRGTSLTIQCQVDSQVTMMFWYRQQPGQSLTLIATANQGSEATYESGFVIDKFPISRPNLTFSTLTVSNMSPEDSSIYLCSVARGKNIQYFGAGTRLSVL.

The J gene is TRBJ2-3, the V gene TRBV2; TCRdb calls TRBD2, which cannot be checked without DNA. This CDR3 region has 17 residues. The germline gives CDR1 SNHLY, CDR2 FYNNEI. CDR3 sequence: CASSGTSGGISTDTQYF.

This chain connects TRBV9 to TRBJ2-5. Germline lookup yields CDR1 SGDLS and CDR2 YYNGEE. CDR3 length equals 11 residues. CDR3 in amino acids: CASSVEETQYF.

The chain links TRBV4-1 to TRBJ2-6. The germline gives CDR1 MGHRA, CDR2 YSYEKL. This CDR3 region has 16 residues. CDR3 in amino acids: CASSPGRNSGANVLTF.

The rearrangement uses TRBV18 and TRBJ1-4. Per germline, CDR1 KGHSH and CDR2 LQKENI. The CDR3 loop spans 15 amino acids. The CDR3 loop is CASSPPVQKNEKLFF.

The chain is built from TRBV3-1 and TRBJ1-1; TCRdb lists TRBD1, though no DNA is available to test this call. CDR1 LGHDT and CDR2 YNNKEL come from the germline V gene (reference sequence). This CDR3 spans 15 amino acids. The CDR3 region is CASSQLGQGASEAFF.

The chain joins TRBV3-1 to TRBJ2-3; the D gene TCRdb calls, TRBD2, cannot be checked with no DNA. CDR1 and CDR2 from the germline V gene are LGHDT and YNNKEL (reference sequence). This CDR3 comprises 13 residues. This CDR3 is CASSHQLADTQYF.

The V call is TRBV6-5, the J call TRBJ2-3. The germline V gene encodes CDR1 MNHEY and CDR2 SVGAGI. The CDR3 is 14 amino acids. CDR3: CASSYVENTDTQYF.

The gene calls are TRBV9 and TRBJ2-3. CDR1 is SGDLS and CDR2 is YYNGEE in the germline V gene. This CDR3 is built from 12 residues. CDR3 residues: CASSAIADTQYF.

The rearrangement joins TRBV12-3 or TRBV12-4 to TRBJ2-1; TCRdb's D gene call, TRBD2, goes unchecked for lack of DNA. The CDR3 covers 12 residues. The chain's CDR3 is CASRSGGGRQFF.

J is TRBJ2-5 and V is TRBV7-6; TCRdb's D call of TRBD1 is untestable without DNA. CDR1 and CDR2 (germline): SGHVS, FNYEAQ. The CDR3 covers 15 residues. CDR3 region: CASSLGDVIQETQYF.